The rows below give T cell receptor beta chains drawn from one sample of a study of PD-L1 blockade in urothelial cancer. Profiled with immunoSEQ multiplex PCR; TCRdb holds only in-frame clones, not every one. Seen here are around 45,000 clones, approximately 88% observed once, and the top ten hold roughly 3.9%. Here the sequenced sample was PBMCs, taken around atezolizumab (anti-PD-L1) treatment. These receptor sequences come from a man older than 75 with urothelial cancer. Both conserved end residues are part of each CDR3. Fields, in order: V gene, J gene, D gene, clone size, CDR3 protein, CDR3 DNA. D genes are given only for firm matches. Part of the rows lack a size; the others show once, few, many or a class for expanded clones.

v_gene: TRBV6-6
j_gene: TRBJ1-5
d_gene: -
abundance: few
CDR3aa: CASWGVNQPQHF
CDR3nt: TGTGCCAGCTGGGGAGTGAATCAGCCCCAGCATTTT

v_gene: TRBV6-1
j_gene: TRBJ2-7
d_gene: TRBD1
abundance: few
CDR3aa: CASSASQGVYEQYF
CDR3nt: TGTGCCAGCAGTGCTTCGCAGGGGGTATACGAGCAGTACTTC

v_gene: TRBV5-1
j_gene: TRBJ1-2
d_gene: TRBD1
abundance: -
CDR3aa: CASSWGTGNDGYTF
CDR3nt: TGCGCCAGCAGCTGGGGGACAGGGAATGATGGCTACACCTTC

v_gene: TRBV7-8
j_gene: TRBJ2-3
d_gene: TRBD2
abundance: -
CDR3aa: CASSFGAGASTDTQYF
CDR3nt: TGTGCCAGCAGCTTTGGCGCGGGAGCTAGCACAGATACGCAGTATTTT

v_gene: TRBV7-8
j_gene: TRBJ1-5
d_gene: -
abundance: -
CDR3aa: CASSHRANQPQHF
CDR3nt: TGTGCCAGCAGCCACAGGGCGAATCAGCCCCAGCATTTT

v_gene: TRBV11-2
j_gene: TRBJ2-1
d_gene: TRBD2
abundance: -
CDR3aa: CASSPGRLAGRNEQFF
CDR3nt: TGTGCCAGCAGCCCCGGAAGACTAGCGGGACGAAATGAGCAGTTCTTC

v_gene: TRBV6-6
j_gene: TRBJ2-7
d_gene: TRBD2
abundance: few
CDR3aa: CASSQPGGNYEQYF
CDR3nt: TGTGCCAGCAGTCAACCGGGAGGGAACTACGAGCAGTACTTC

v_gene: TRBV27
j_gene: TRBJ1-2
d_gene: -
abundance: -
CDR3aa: CASSMNGGNYGYTF
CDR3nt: TGTGCCAGCAGTATGAACGGGGGTAACTATGGCTACACCTTC

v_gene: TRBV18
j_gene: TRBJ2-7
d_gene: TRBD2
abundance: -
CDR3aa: CASSPPGSGRALYEQYF
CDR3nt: TGTGCCAGCTCACCACCAGGCAGCGGGAGGGCCCTCTACGAGCAGTACTTC

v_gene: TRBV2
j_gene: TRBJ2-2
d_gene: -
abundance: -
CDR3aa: CASSEVTRVDSPGELFF
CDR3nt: TGTGCCAGCAGTGAAGTGACCAGGGTAGATTCTCCCGGGGAGCTGTTTTTT

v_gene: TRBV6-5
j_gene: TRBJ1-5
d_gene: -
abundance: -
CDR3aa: CASSWALGEPQHF
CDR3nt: TGTGCCAGCAGTTGGGCCCTAGGGGAGCCCCAGCATTTT

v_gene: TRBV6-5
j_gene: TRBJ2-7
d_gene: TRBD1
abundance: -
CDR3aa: CASSYSRQGSSYEQYF
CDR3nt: TGTGCCAGCAGTTACTCGAGACAGGGAAGCTCCTACGAGCAGTACTTC

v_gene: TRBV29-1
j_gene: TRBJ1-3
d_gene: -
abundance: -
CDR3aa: CSAGSGSGNTIYF
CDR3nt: TGCAGCGCTGGGTCCGGGTCTGGAAACACCATATATTTT

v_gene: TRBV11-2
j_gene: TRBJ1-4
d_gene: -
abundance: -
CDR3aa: CASSQHDGEKLFF
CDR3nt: TGTGCCAGCAGCCAGCACGACGGGGAAAAACTGTTTTTT

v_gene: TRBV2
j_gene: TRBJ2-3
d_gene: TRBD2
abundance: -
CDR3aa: CASTLAGRTDTQYF
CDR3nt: TGTGCCAGCACCCTAGCGGGACGCACAGATACGCAGTATTTT

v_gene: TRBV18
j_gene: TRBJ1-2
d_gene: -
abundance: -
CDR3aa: CASSQIGLSGEYGYTF
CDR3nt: TGTGCCAGCTCTCAAATCGGGCTATCAGGGGAGTATGGCTACACCTTC

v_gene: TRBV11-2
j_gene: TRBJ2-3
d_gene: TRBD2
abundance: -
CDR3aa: CASSLVASGTLDTQYF
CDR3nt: TGTGCCAGCAGCTTAGTCGCTAGCGGGACGTTGGATACGCAGTATTTT

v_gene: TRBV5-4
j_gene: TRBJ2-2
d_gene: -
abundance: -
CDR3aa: CASSLMGADTGELFF
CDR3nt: TGTGCCAGCAGCTTGATGGGAGCGGACACCGGGGAGCTGTTTTTT

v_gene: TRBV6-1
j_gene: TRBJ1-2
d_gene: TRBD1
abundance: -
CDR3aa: CASINRGQNYGYTF
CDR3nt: TGTGCCAGCATTAACAGGGGGCAGAACTATGGCTACACCTTC

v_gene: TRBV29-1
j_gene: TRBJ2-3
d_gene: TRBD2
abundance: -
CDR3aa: CSVDAGGADTQYF
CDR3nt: TGCAGCGTTGATGCGGGGGGCGCAGATACGCAGTATTTT

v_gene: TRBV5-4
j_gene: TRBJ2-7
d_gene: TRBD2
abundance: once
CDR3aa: CASSLPLAEEQYF
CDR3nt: TGTGCCAGCAGCCTACCTCTAGCGGAGGAGCAGTACTTC

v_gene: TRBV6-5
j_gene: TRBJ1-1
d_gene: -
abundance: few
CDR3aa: CASSYSGVSTEAFF
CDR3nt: TGTGCCAGCAGTTACTCAGGGGTTAGCACTGAAGCTTTCTTT

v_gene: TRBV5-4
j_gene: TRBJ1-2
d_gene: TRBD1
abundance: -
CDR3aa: CASSLGDRAGYTF
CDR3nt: TGTGCCAGCAGCTTGGGAGACAGGGCTGGCTACACCTTC

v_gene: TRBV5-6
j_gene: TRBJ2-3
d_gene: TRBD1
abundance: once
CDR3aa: CASSPDRADTQYF
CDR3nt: TGTGCCAGCAGCCCCGACAGGGCAGATACGCAGTATTTT

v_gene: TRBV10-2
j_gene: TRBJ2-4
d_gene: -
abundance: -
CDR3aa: CASSEDSGHLNIQYF
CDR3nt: TGCGCCAGCAGTGAGGACTCCGGACACCTAAACATTCAGTACTTC

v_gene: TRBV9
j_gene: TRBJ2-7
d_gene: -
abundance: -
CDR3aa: CASNGASDGYEQYF
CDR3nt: TGTGCCAGCAACGGAGCTAGCGATGGGTACGAGCAGTACTTC

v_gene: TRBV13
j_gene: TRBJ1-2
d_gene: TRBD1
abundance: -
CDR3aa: CASSLRDRVPYGYTF
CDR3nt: TGTGCCAGCAGCTTACGGGACAGAGTTCCCTATGGCTACACCTTC

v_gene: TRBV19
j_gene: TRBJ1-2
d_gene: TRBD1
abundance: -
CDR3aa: CASIISGTGGRNGYTF
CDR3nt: TGTGCCAGTATAATCTCTGGGACAGGGGGTCGAAATGGCTACACCTTC

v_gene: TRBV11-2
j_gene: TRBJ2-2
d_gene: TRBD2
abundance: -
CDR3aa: CASSFGLAGPTGELFF
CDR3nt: TGTGCCAGCAGCTTTGGACTAGCGGGACCCACCGGGGAGCTGTTTTTT

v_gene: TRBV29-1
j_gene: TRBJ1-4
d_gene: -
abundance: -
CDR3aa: CSVGRTNEKLFF
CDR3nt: TGCAGCGTTGGTCGGACTAATGAAAAACTGTTTTTT

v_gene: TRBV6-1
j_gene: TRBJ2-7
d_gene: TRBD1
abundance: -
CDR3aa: CASSEAERQGASF
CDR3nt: TGTGCCAGCAGTGAAGCTGAGCGACAGGGGGCTTCTTTC

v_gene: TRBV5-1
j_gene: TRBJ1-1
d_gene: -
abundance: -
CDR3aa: CASSLVGHPSPEAFF
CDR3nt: TGCGCCAGCAGCTTGGTGGGACACCCGAGCCCTGAAGCTTTCTTT

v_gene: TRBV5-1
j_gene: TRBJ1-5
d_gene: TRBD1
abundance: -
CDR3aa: CASSSGTDSNQPQHF
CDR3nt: TGCGCCAGCAGTTCCGGGACAGATAGCAATCAGCCCCAGCATTTT

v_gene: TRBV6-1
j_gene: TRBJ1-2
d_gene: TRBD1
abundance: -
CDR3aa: CASSATGGLRDGYTF
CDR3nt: TGTGCCAGCAGTGCAACAGGGGGCCTGAGAGATGGCTACACCTTC

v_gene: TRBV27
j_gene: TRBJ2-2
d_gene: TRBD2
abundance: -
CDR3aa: CASLGLAGGPNTGELFF
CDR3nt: TGTGCCAGTCTGGGACTAGCGGGAGGGCCTAACACCGGGGAGCTGTTTTTT

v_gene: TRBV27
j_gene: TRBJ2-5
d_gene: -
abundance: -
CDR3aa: CASSLFMDRAGSGTQYF
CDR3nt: TGTGCCAGCAGTTTATTCATGGATCGGGCGGGCTCTGGGACCCAGTACTTC

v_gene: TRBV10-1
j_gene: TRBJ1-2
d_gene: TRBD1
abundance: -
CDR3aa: CASSTRTGPRGYTF
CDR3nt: TGCGCCAGCAGCACAAGGACAGGGCCTAGAGGCTACACCTTC